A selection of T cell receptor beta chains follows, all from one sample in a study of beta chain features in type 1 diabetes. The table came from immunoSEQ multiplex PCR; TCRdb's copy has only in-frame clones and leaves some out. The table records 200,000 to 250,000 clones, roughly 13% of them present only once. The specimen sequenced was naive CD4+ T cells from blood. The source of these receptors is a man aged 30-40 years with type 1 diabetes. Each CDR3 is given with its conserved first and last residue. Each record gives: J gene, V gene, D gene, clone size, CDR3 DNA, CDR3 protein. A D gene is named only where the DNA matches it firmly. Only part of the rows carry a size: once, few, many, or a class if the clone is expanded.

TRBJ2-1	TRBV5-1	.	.	TGCGCCAGCCACCCCGCGACAGTCCCTAATGAGCAGTTCTTC	CASHPATVPNEQFF
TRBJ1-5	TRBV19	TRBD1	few	TGTGCCAGTAGTCCTCGAGGGGGCACGGGGAGCAATCAGCCCCAGCATTTT	CASSPRGGTGSNQPQHF
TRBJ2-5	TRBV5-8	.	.	TGTGCCAGCAGCTTAGACAGGCAAGAGACCCAGTACTTC	CASSLDRQETQYF
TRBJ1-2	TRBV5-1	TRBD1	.	TGCGCCAGCAGCCCGGACAGGGGGCGCGAAGGCTACACCTTC	CASSPDRGREGYTF
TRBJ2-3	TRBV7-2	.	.	TGTGCCAGCAGCTTCAGTCCCCTCGCCACAGATACGCAGTATTTT	CASSFSPLATDTQYF
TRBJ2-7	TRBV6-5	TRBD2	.	TGTGCCAGCAGAGGGACTAGCGGGGGGTACGAGCAGTACTTC	CASRGTSGGYEQYF
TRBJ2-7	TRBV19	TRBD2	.	TGTGCCAGTAGCCAGCGGACTAGCGGGAGGTTGGGGGAGCAGTACTTC	CASSQRTSGRLGEQYF
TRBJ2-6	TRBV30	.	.	TGTGCCTGGATCCGGAGGGCTGGGGCCAACGTCCTGACTTTC	CAWIRRAGANVLTF
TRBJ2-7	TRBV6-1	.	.	TGTGCCAGCAGAAACCGGGGTGGCCCCTCCTACGAGCAGTACTTC	CASRNRGGPSYEQYF
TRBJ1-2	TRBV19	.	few	TGTGCCAGTAGTCCCTCCCCGGAGGACTATGGCTACACCTTC	CASSPSPEDYGYTF
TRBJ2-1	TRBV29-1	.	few	TGCAGCGTTGAGACTAGTTACAATGAGCAGTTCTTC	CSVETSYNEQFF
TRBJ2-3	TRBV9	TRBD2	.	TGTGCCAGCAGCGGGACTAGCGGCACAGATACGCAGTATTTT	CASSGTSGTDTQYF
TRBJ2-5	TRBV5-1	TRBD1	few	TGCGCCAGCAGCTTGGGTCGACAGGGAGAAGAGACCCAGTACTTC	CASSLGRQGEETQYF
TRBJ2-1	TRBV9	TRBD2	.	TGTGCCAGCAGCACCCGCTCGGGTAGCGGGCGCGATGAGCAGTTCTTC	CASSTRSGSGRDEQFF
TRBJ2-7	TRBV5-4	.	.	TGTGCCAGCAGCTTGGAGTTGGGGCCAGCCTACGAGCAGTACTTC	CASSLELGPAYEQYF
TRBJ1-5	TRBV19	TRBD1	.	TGTGCCAGTAGTACGTCGGGACAGGCATATAGCAATCAGCCCCAGCATTTT	CASSTSGQAYSNQPQHF
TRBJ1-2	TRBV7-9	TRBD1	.	TGTGCCAGCAGCGCCGGGACAGGGATCTATGGCTACACCTTC	CASSAGTGIYGYTF
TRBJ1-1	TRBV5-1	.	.	TGCGCCAGCAGCTTGGAGGCAGCGTCAAGGACTGAAGCTTTCTTT	CASSLEAASRTEAFF
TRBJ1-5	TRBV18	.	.	TGTGCCAGCTCACAAATACAGGAACGAGACCAGCCCCAGCATTTT	CASSQIQERDQPQHF
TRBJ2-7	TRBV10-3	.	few	TGTGCCATCAGTGACATCTACGAGCAGTACTTC	CAISDIYEQYF
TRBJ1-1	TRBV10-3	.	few	TGTGCCATCGGAAGCCTCCCAGGGAAAGCTTTCTTT	CAIGSLPGKAFF
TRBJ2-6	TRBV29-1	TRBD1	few	TGCAGCGTTGGAGGAGTAGGGGGCACCTCTGGGGCCAACGTCCTGACTTTC	CSVGGVGGTSGANVLTF
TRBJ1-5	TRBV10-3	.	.	TGTGCCGCGGCAGGGTTGGGGCAGCCCCAGCATTTT	CAAAGLGQPQHF
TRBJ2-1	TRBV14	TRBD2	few	TGTGCCAGCAGCCAAGGCGGGAGCTCCTACAATGAGCAGTTCTTC	CASSQGGSSYNEQFF
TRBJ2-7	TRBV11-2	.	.	TGTGCCAGCAGCTTGTCTGGGGGCGGGCCGTCCTACGAGCAGTACTTC	CASSLSGGGPSYEQYF
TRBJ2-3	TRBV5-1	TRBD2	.	TGCGCCAGCAGTCCCGAGGCAGCGGGAGCAGATACGCAGTATTTT	CASSPEAAGADTQYF
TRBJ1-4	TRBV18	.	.	TGTGCCAGCCGAGCCGTACAGGGCCTAAATGAAAAACTGTTTTTT	CASRAVQGLNEKLFF
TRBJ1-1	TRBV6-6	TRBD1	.	TGTGCCAGCAGATCCGGGACAGAGGAAGCCGGGGATTTCTTT	CASRSGTEEAGDFF
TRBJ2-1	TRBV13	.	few	TGTGCCAGCAGCTTAAACCGGGGGACGGATGAGCAGTTCTTC	CASSLNRGTDEQFF
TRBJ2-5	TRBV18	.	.	TGTGCCAGCTCAAAAGCGAAAGAGACCCAGTACTTC	CASSKAKETQYF
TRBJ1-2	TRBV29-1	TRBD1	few	TGCAGCGCTGCCACAGGGGGCGCAGCCGGCTACACCTTC	CSAATGGAAGYTF
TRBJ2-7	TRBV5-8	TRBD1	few	TGTGCCAGCAGCAGAGGACAGGGCCCCTACGAGCAGTACTTC	CASSRGQGPYEQYF
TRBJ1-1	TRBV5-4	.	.	TGTGCCAGCAGCTTGGGGTCACTCATGAACACTGAAGCTTTCTTT	CASSLGSLMNTEAFF
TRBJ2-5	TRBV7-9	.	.	TGTGCCAGCAGCTTATCCAAGGGGTCAGAGACCCAGTACTTC	CASSLSKGSETQYF
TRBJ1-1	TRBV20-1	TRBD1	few	TGCAGTGCTGGACAGGGTGTGGGGTCTTTCTTT	CSAGQGVGSFF
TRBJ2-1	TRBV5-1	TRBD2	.	TGCGCCAGCAGCTTGCGTAGCGGGGGGGCGTATGAGCAGTTCTTC	CASSLRSGGAYEQFF
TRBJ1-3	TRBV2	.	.	TGTGCCAGCGTACAGGGATACTCTGGAAACACCATATATTTT	CASVQGYSGNTIYF
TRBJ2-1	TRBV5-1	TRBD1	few	TGCGCCAGCACCGGGAGTGGGACAGGGGCCTACAATGAGCAGTTCTTC	CASTGSGTGAYNEQFF
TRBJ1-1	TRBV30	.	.	TGTGCCTGGAGTGTATCGGACTGGGCTGAAGCTTTCTTT	CAWSVSDWAEAFF
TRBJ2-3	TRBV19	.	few	TGTGCCAGTAGTATAGATCGGACAGACACGCAGTATTTT	CASSIDRTDTQYF
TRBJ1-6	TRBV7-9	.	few	TGTGCCAGCAGCCCACGGGACCCAGCGGGTAATTCACCCCTCCACTTT	CASSPRDPAGNSPLHF
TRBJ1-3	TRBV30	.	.	TGTGCCTGGAGTCCCTCAAGCCATGGAAACACCATATATTTT	CAWSPSSHGNTIYF
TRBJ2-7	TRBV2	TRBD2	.	TGTGCCAGCAGTGGGGACTACTCCTCCTACGAGCAGTACTTC	CASSGDYSSYEQYF
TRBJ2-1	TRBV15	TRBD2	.	TGTGCCACCAGCAGAGCTAGCGGGACGTACAATGAGCAGTTCTTC	CATSRASGTYNEQFF
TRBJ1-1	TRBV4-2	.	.	TGTGCCAGCAGCGAAATAGACAGGAACACTGAAGCTTTCTTT	CASSEIDRNTEAFF
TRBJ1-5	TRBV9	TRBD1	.	TGTGCCAGCAGCGGCGGGGACAGGGGAAATCAGCCCCAGCATTTT	CASSGGDRGNQPQHF
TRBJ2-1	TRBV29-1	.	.	TGCAGCGTAGCAGGGTCGGGGCAGTTCTTC	CSVAGSGQFF
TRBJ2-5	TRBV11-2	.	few	TGTGCCAGCAGCTTGAAGCGGGCGCTTTCACAAGAGACCCAGTACTTC	CASSLKRALSQETQYF
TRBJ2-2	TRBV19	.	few	TGTGCCAGTAGTACAGACAGGTCATCCGGGGAGCTGTTTTTT	CASSTDRSSGELFF
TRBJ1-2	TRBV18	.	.	TGTGCCAGCTCACCAGACAGGAGTGGCTACACCTTC	CASSPDRSGYTF
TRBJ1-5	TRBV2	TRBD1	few	TGTGCCATCGTGGAGGGGGCCGGTCAGCCCCAGCATTTT	CAIVEGAGQPQHF
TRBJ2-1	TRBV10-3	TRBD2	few	TGTGCCATCAGTGATGGTACTAGCGGGTTCTACAATGAGCAGTTCTTC	CAISDGTSGFYNEQFF
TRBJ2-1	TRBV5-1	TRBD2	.	TGCGCCAGCAGCTTGGTGGTAGCGGGAGGGCCTGTGAATGAGCAGTTCTTC	CASSLVVAGGPVNEQFF
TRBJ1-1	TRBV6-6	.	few	TGTGCCAGCAGTTTCGGGAGCACTGAAGCTTTCTTT	CASSFGSTEAFF